This T cell receptor (beta chain) appears in the sequencing data of a study of blood T cell repertoires in COVID-19. The junction had 5 bases not matched to a gene; V was cut back by 6 bases and J by 3 bases. The germline gives CDR1 MNHNY, CDR2 SVGAGI (reference sequence). The CDR3 is 14 residues long. Libraries were prepared by immunoSEQ multiplex PCR; TCRdb keeps only in-frame clonotypes and omits some of them. The profile shows 200,000 to 250,000 clones, around 91% of them singletons. This TCR was recovered from a man aged 30-40 years who had been exposed to COVID-19. The chain has TRBV6-6 and TRBJ2-5, with 9 bases identical to TRBD1. Sequencing was performed on PBMCs or T cells enriched from blood (not recorded which). CDR3 residues: CASRTGTGKETQYF. CDR3 DNA sequence: TGTGCCAGCAGGACCGGGACAGGGAAAGAGACCCAGTACTTC.